Each of the 20 T cell receptor beta chains below was sequenced from the same sample in a study of cytomegalovirus exposure and HLA in healthy donors. Both 60 Vbeta primers and 13 Jbeta primers went into the PCR. Sequencing was performed with immunoSEQ multiplex PCR; in TCRdb, only in-frame clones are kept and a portion is missing. Among a few hundred thousand clones listed, around 90% were seen once. The sequenced sample was PBMCs. These receptors were obtained from a girl aged 2-10 years in good health and CMV-seronegative.

The V call is TRBV5-6, the J call TRBJ1-6, with no clear D. The germline V gene has CDR1 SGHDT and CDR2 YYEEEE. V lost 2 bases and J 3 bases, leaving 9 bases between the germline ends. This CDR3 region has 15 residues. CDR3 sequence (DNA): TGTGCCAGCAGCTTTGGGCTGAACTATAATTCACCCCTCCACTTT. It translates to CASSFGLNYNSPLHF. The variable domain in full, completed from reference TRBV5-6 and TRBJ1-6, reads DAGVTQSPTHLIKTRGQQVTLRCSPKSGHDTVSWYQQALGQGPQFIFQYYEEEERQRGNFPDRFSGHQFPNYSSELNVNALLLGDSALYLCASSFGLNYNSPLHFGNGTRLTVT.

The chain joins TRBV6-6 to TRBJ2-7, with TRBD1 identical over 7 bases. This CDR3 has 14 amino acids. The J segment lost 2 bases and the V segment lost 6 bases, leaving 7 bases of the junction unmatched. CDR1 and CDR2 from the germline V gene are MNHNY and SVGAGI (reference sequence). Here the CDR3 reads CASSPGTATYEQYF. CDR3 coding DNA: TGTGCCAGCAGCCCCGGGACAGCCACCTACGAGCAGTACTTC.

Only one count was recorded for this clone. The rearrangement joins TRBV6-5 to TRBJ2-1, with D perhaps TRBD1 (6 bases). This CDR3 region has 11 residues. Germline V gives CDR1 MNHEY, CDR2 SVGAGI. Trimming removed 5 bases at V and 10 bases at J, with 9 bases between. The CDR3 DNA reads TGTGCCAGCAGTACTGGGACAGAGCAGTTCTTC. It codes for CASSTGTEQFF.

This chain connects TRBV5-1 to TRBJ1-3; D not certain. This CDR3 spans 15 amino acids. The germline V and J ends were trimmed by 0 bases and 3 bases, with 10 bases remaining between them. Germline V gene sequence: CDR1 SGHRS, CDR2 YFSETQ. CDR3 residues: CASSLEGAVGNTIYF. CDR3 nucleotide sequence: TGCGCCAGCAGCTTGGAGGGAGCGGTTGGAAACACCATATATTTT. Drawing the rest from reference TRBV5-1 and TRBJ1-3, the complete variable domain is KAGVTQTPRYLIKTRGQQVTLSCSPISGHRSVSWYQQTPGQGLQFLFEYFSETQRNKGNFPGRFSGRQFSNSRSEMNVSTLELGDSALYLCASSLEGAVGNTIYFGEGSWLTVV.

This chain uses TRBV28 with TRBJ1-2; maybe TRBD1 (6 bases). CDR1 is MDHEN and CDR2 is SYDVKM in the germline V gene. Trimming removed 4 bases at V and 5 bases at J, with 14 bases between. This CDR3 is built from 14 residues. In DNA, the CDR3 is TGTGCCAGCAGTTCCGGGCAGGGGCAGTATGGCTACACCTTC. Its protein product is CASSSGQGQYGYTF.

The chain joins TRBV30 to TRBJ2-1; D may be TRBD2 (5 bases). Germline CDR1 is GTSNPN and CDR2 is SVGIG (reference sequence). Deletions cut 5 bases from V and 8 bases from J, with 16 bases between. The CDR3 is made up of 13 amino acids. CDR3 nucleotide sequence: TGTGCCTGGGACGGCGGGCGGAGCGATGAGCAGTTCTTC. As protein: CAWDGGRSDEQFF.

J is TRBJ2-1 and V is TRBV7-2; TRBD2 matches at 7 bases. Looked up from germline, CDR1 is SGHTA and CDR2 is FQGNSA. The CDR3 is made up of 15 amino acids. The V segment lost 7 bases and the J segment 3 bases; nucleotides outside the gene matches: 9. In DNA form, the CDR3 reads TGTGCCAGCACCATGGGAGCTAGCGGCTACAATGAGCAGTTCTTC. Translated, it gives CASTMGASGYNEQFF.

The chain recombines TRBV19 with TRBJ2-3; 7 bases match TRBD1. Trimming took 4 bases from V and 0 from J; bases not matched to a gene: 7. The CDR3 is 16 amino acids. Germline V gene lookup returns CDR1 LNHDA and CDR2 SQIVND (reference sequence). In nucleotides, the CDR3 is TGTGCCAGTAGTACACAGGGGACACGAAGCACAGATACGCAGTATTTT. Translated: CASSTQGTRSTDTQYF.

J is TRBJ2-3 and V is TRBV5-4, with 9 bases identical to TRBD2. Germline lookup yields CDR1 SGHNT and CDR2 YYREEE (reference sequence). V trimming: 5 bases; J trimming: 6 bases; junction bases outside the gene matches: 4. This CDR3 contains 13 residues. CDR3 amino acids: CASRTTSGDTQYF. The CDR3 DNA reads TGTGCCAGCAGAACTACTAGCGGGGATACGCAGTATTTT.

The rearrangement joins TRBV7-9 to TRBJ2-5, with 8 bases matching TRBD2. The CDR3 has 17 residues. Germline loops: CDR1 SEHNR, CDR2 FQNEAQ (reference sequence). Losses at the gene ends were 5 bases for V and 5 bases for J; bases not matched to a gene: 16. CDR3 coding DNA: TGTGCCAGCAGCCCGCCCCAGCCGGGACTAGGGGCGGAGACCCAGTACTTC. This encodes CASSPPQPGLGAETQYF.

V and J are TRBV10-3 and TRBJ2-7, with D perhaps matching TRBD1 (5 bases). The germline CDR1 and CDR2 sequences are ENHRY and SYGVKD. This CDR3 is 13 amino acids long. The V end lost 4 bases, the J end lost 5 bases, and 12 bases lay between the germline ends. The CDR3 protein is CAISGAQGNEQYF. CDR3 coding DNA: TGTGCCATCAGTGGGGCGCAGGGTAACGAGCAGTACTTC.

This chain connects TRBV11-3 to TRBJ2-7, with 11 bases lining up with TRBD1. J gave up 3 bases and V 5 bases, and 6 bases lay outside the gene matches. The CDR3 is 15 amino acids. The V gene's germline CDR1 is SGHNT and CDR2 YENEEA. CDR3 nucleotide sequence: TGTGCCAGCAGCCCAGGACAGGGGGCTAACTACGAGCAGTACTTC. It specifies CASSPGQGANYEQYF.

The V gene is TRBV5-4, the J gene TRBJ2-5, with 11 bases lining up with TRBD2. CDR1 SGHNT and CDR2 YYREEE come from the germline V gene (reference sequence). Trimming removed 2 bases from V and 5 bases from J; junction bases left unmatched: 8. This CDR3 spans 16 amino acids. The CDR3 loop is CASSFTSGRRYETQYF. In nucleotides, the CDR3 is TGTGCCAGCAGCTTTACTAGCGGGAGACGGTATGAGACCCAGTACTTC.

As DNA, the CDR3 is TGTGCCAGCAGCCCAAGGAGGAAGATCTCTGGGGCCAACGTCCTGACTTTC. Protein sequence: CASSPRRKISGANVLTF. V is TRBV7-3 and J is TRBJ2-6, with D possibly matching TRBD2 (5 bases). There are 17 residues in the CDR3. Germline CDR1 is SGHTA and CDR2 is FQGTGA. V gave up 5 bases and J gave up 0 bases, with 14 bases separating them.

Remarks on this clone: Other DNA sequences of this sample code for an identical CDR3. The chain is built from TRBV27 and TRBJ2-1; D is unresolved. The CDR3 extends over 13 amino acids. Trimming removed 6 bases at V and 0 bases at J, with 6 bases between. Germline V gene data show CDR1 as MNHEY and CDR2 as SMNVEV (reference sequence). CDR3 amino acids: CASSLSSYNEQFF. The DNA of the CDR3 is TGTGCCAGCAGCCTGAGCTCCTACAATGAGCAGTTCTTC.

This clone came up a few times. DNA of the CDR3: TGTGCCAGCGGCGAGCAGGGTCCTAATTCACCCCTCCACTTT. Protein: CASGEQGPNSPLHF. The V call is TRBV2, the J call TRBJ1-6; tentative D call: TRBD1 (5 bases). V was cut by 8 bases and J by 6 bases, with 14 bases left in between. The CDR3 is 14 amino acids. Germline V CDR1 and CDR2: SNHLY, FYNNEI.

This clone was recorded once. The chain joins TRBV11-2 to TRBJ1-6; 7 bases align to TRBD1. The germline V gene has CDR1 SGHAT and CDR2 FQNNGV. The CDR3 spans 19 residues. Trimming removed 1 base from V and 10 bases from J; junction bases left unmatched: 19. CDR3 coding DNA: TGTGCCAGCAGCTTAGCACCACGTGGCAACAGGGGAGAGGGATCACCCCTCCACTTT. Protein product: CASSLAPRGNRGEGSPLHF. Full variable domain (outside the CDR3, taken from reference TRBV11-2 and TRBJ1-6): EAGVAQSPRYKIIEKRQSVAFWCNPISGHATLYWYQQILGQGPKLLIQFQNNGVVDDSQLPKDRFSAERLKGVDSTLKIQPAKLEDSAVYLCASSLAPRGNRGEGSPLHFGNGTRLTVT.

This chain connects TRBV7-2 to TRBJ2-7; 9 positions match TRBD2. The CDR3 consists of 14 residues. Germline CDR1 SGHTA, CDR2 FQGNSA. Unmatched junction bases numbered 9, after V lost 5 bases and J lost 7 bases. In nucleotides, the CDR3 is TGTGCCAGCAGCCCGGCGGCGGGAGGGCGGGAGCAGTACTTC. Translated, it gives CASSPAAGGREQYF.

The rearrangement joins TRBV10-3 to TRBJ1-2; D is unclear. The CDR3 consists of 15 residues. V was cut by 0 bases and J by 0 bases, with 8 bases left in between. Germline CDR1 reads ENHRY; CDR2 reads SYGVKD. Written as DNA, the CDR3 is TGTGCCATCAGTGAGTCGTCCAATCCTAACTATGGCTACACCTTC. Protein sequence: CAISESSNPNYGYTF.

This rearrangement joins TRBV4-2 to TRBJ2-3; 9 bases are a match to TRBD2. This CDR3 comprises 17 residues. With V trimmed by 0 bases and J by 2 bases, 6 bases remained unmatched. Per germline, CDR1 LGHNA and CDR2 YNFKEQ. CDR3 region: CASSQDGAGGLTDTQYF. CDR3 DNA: TGTGCCAGCAGCCAAGATGGGGCGGGAGGGCTCACAGATACGCAGTATTTT.